This entry describes one TCR beta chain. TCRdb's copy holds only in-frame clones and misses some; the assay was immunoSEQ multiplex PCR. This sample yields about 89,000 clones, of which about nine tenths are seen a single time; roughly 0.64% belongs to the top ten. Germline loops: CDR1 ENHRY, CDR2 SYGVKD. CDR3 length: 12 residues. V lost 1 base and J 8 bases, leaving 6 bases between the germline ends. This record comes from a study of OX40 agonist ivuxolimab in advanced cancers. Overall study: Of the participants, more than 35% had some prior anti-PD-1, anti-PD-L1 or anti-CTLA-4 therapy, which was allowed.

The chain carries TRBV10-3 and TRBJ1-5; D is unresolved. This sequence was found in an adult with an advanced solid tumor such as melanoma, head and neck, liver or kidney cancer. The source was CD4+ or CD8+ T cells sorted from blood, collected in a trial of the OX40 agonist ivuxolimab. DNA of the CDR3: TGTGCCATCAGTGAGTTCGAAAAGCCCCAGCATTTT. Translating it yields CAISEFEKPQHF.